This T cell receptor (beta chain) was captured in a study of blood T cell repertoires in COVID-19. Study in general: T cells, B-cell-depleted T cells, or PBMCs supplied cDNA or gDNA.

Germline lookup yields CDR1 WSHSY and CDR2 SAAADI. The CDR3 runs to 13 residues. Trimming took 9 bases from V and 10 from J; bases not matched to a gene: 7. TCRdb's table, derived via immunoSEQ multiplex PCR, lists solely in-frame clones and lacks some. Of 60,000 to 70,000 clones in the sample, about nine tenths were seen once. The TCR comes from a woman aged 55 to 70 with COVID-19, enrolled during active disease. This sequence joins TRBV10-2 and TRBJ1-6; 9 bases agree with TRBD1. The source material was peripheral blood. The CDR3: CASFRDRDSPLHF. For the CDR3, the DNA is TGCGCCAGTTTCCGGGACAGGGACTCACCCCTCCACTTT.